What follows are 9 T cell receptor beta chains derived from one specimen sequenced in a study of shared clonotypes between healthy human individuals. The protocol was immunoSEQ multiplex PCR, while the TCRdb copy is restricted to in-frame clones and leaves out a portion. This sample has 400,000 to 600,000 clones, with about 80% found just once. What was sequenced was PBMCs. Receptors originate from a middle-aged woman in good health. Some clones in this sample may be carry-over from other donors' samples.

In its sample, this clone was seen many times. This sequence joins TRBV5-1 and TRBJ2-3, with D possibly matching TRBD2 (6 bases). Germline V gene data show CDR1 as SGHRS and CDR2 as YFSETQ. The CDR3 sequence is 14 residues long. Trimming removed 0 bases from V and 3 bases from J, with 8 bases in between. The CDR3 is CASSLGEVTDTQYF. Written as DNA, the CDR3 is TGCGCCAGCAGCTTGGGGGAGGTGACAGATACGCAGTATTTT.

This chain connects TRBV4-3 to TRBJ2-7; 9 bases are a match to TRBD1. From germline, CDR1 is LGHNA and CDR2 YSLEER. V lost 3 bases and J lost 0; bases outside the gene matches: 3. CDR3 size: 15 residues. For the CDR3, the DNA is TGCGCCAGCAGCCAGTACAGGGGGCCCTCCTACGAGCAGTACTTC. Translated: CASSQYRGPSYEQYF.

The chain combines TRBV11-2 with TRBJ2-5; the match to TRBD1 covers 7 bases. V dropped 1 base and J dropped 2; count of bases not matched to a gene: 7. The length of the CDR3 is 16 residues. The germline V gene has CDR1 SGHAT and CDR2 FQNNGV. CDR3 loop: CASSLGQGRGQETQYF. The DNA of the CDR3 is TGTGCCAGCAGCTTAGGACAGGGCCGGGGTCAAGAGACCCAGTACTTC.

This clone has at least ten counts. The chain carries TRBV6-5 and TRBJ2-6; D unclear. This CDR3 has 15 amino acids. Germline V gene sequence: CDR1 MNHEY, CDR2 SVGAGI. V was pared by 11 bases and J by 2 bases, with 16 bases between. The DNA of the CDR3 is TGTGCCGCTGGACGGGCACTTACTGGGGCCAACGTCCTGACTTTC. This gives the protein CAAGRALTGANVLTF.

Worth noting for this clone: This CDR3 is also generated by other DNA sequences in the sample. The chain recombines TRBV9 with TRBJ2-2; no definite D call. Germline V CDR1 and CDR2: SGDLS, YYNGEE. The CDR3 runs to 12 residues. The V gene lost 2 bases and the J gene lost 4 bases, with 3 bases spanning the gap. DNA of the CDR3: TGTGCCAGCAGCGTTAGCACCGGGGAGCTGTTTTTT. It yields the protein CASSVSTGELFF. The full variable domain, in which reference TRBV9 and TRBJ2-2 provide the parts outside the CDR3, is DSGVTQTPKHLITATGQRVTLRCSPRSGDLSVYWYQQSLDQGLQFLIQYYNGEERAKGNILERFSAQQFPDLHSELNLSSLELGDSALYFCASSVSTGELFFGEGSRLTVL.

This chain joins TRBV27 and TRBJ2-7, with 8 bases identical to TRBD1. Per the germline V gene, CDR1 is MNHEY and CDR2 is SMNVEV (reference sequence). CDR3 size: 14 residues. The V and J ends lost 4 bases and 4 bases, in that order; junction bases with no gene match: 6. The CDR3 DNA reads TGTGCCAGCAGTTCCGACAGGGGTGGGTACGAGCAGTACTTC. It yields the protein CASSSDRGGYEQYF.

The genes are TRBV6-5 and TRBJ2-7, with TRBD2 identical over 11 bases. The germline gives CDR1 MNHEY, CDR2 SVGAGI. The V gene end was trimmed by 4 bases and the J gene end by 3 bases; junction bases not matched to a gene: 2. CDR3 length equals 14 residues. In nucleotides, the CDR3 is TGTGCCAGCAGTTTTAGCGGGGGGGTCTACGAGCAGTACTTC. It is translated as CASSFSGGVYEQYF.

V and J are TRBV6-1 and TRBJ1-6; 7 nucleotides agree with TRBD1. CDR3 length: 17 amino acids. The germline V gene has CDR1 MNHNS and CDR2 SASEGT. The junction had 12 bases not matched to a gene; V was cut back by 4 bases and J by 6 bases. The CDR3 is CASSGSAGGFSNSPLHF. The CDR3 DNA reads TGTGCCAGCAGTGGTTCGGCAGGGGGTTTTTCTAATTCACCCCTCCACTTT.

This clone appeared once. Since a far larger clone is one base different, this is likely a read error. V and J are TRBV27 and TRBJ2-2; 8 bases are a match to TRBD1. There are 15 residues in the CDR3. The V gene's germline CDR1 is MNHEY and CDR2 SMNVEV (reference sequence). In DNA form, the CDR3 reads TGTGCCAGCAGGCGGACAGGGTGGAACACCGGGAAGCTGTTTTTT. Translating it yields CASRRTGWNTGKLFF.